This T cell receptor (beta chain) was obtained from a study of shared clonotypes between healthy human individuals. Per the original methods: ImmunoSEQ output lacked quality scores and full-length reads, limiting matched filtering. TCRdb keeps only in-frame clones here, not all; method: immunoSEQ multiplex PCR. V and J calls and clone size come straight from that table; D and trimming were deduced from the DNA. The sample shows about 1 million clones, about 80% of them seen only once. V was trimmed by 1 base and J by 9 bases, leaving 10 bases between them. Germline assignment: CDR1 SGHTA and CDR2 FQGTGA. The CDR3 is 13 residues long.

The chain employs TRBV7-3 and TRBJ2-1; weak D call: TRBD2 (6 bases). Specimen: memory CD4+ T cells from PBMCs. Subset given: CD45RA-negative fraction. The TCR sequence derives from a man younger than 35 in good health. Some clones in this sample may be carry-over from other donors' samples. This CDR3 is CASSLSGGGEQFF. The CDR3 nucleotides are TGTGCCAGCAGCTTAAGTGGGGGAGGTGAGCAGTTCTTC. Combining the CDR3 with reference TRBV7-3 and TRBJ2-1 gives the whole variable domain GAGVSQTPSNKVTEKGKYVELRCDPISGHTALYWYRQSLGQGPEFLIYFQGTGAADDSGLPNDRFFAVRPEGSVSTLKIQRTERGDSAVYLCASSLSGGGEQFFGPGTRLTVL.